Presented here are 11 T cell receptor beta chains from one specimen sequenced in a study of T cells after yellow fever vaccination. TCRdb fed the 5' RACE reads into MiXCR, producing one record per CDR3 protein. This sample carries hundreds of thousands of distinct CDR3 sequences, approximately 13% of them seen once, and the ten largest clones take 15%. The sequencing used PBMCs, collected on the day of the yellow fever booster vaccination. The receptor set was obtained from a man aged 30 to 39 who received the YFV17D yellow fever vaccine.

This clonotype appeared a few times. The chain carries TRBV12-3 or TRBV12-4 and TRBJ2-2; a possible D gene is TRBD1 (5 bases). The CDR3 is made up of 13 amino acids. Between the trimmed V and J ends, which lost 10 bases and 4 bases, there was a span of 13 bases. The CDR3 nucleotides are TGTGCCATCCATACCACAGGCACCGGGGAGCTGTTTTTT. Encoded protein: CAIHTTGTGELFF.

This clonotype was seen only a few times. The chain links TRBV7-2 to TRBJ2-7, with 7 bases aligning to TRBD1. Per germline, CDR1 SGHTA and CDR2 FQGNSA. The CDR3 extends over 16 amino acids. V shed 5 bases, J shed 4 bases, and the junction held 14 bases outside the gene matches. The CDR3 nucleotides are TGTGCCAGCAGCCAAGCAACAGGGGATAATTGGTACGAGCAGTACTTC. Translating gives CASSQATGDNWYEQYF. Full variable domain (rest looked up from reference TRBV7-2 and TRBJ2-7): GAGVSQSPSNKVTEKGKDVELRCDPISGHTALYWYRQSLGQGLEFLIYFQGNSAPDKSGLPSDRFSAERTGGSVSTLTIQRTQQEDSAVYLCASSQATGDNWYEQYFGPGTRLTVT.

This clonotype appeared a few times. The rearrangement uses TRBV11-2 and TRBJ1-1, with TRBD1 as a possible D gene (5 bases). The germline V gene encodes CDR1 SGHAT and CDR2 FQNNGV. Trimming took off 1 base at V and 8 bases at J, with 8 bases between the two ends. This CDR3 region has 12 residues. The CDR3 reads CASSLAGVEAFF. The CDR3, as DNA: TGTGCCAGCAGCTTAGCGGGGGTGGAAGCTTTCTTT.

This chain uses TRBV4-2 with TRBJ1-2; D remains ambiguous. V was trimmed by 2 bases and J by 1 base, leaving 17 bases between them. Germline loops: CDR1 LGHNA, CDR2 YNFKEQ. This CDR3 comprises 17 residues. The DNA of the CDR3 is TGTGCCAGCAGCCAACCCCCCACCGGGGATATTAACTATGGCTACACCTTC. Its translation: CASSQPPTGDINYGYTF.

This clonotype turned up a few times. This rearrangement joins TRBV6-2 or TRBV6-3 to TRBJ2-7, with no clear D. The length of the CDR3 is 12 residues. The germline V and J ends were trimmed by 7 bases and 3 bases, with 10 bases remaining between them. Germline lookup yields CDR1 MNHEY and CDR2 SVGEGT. In DNA, the CDR3 is TGTGCCAGCACCAACAGCCACTACGAGCAGTACTTC. Encoded protein: CASTNSHYEQYF.

The gene calls are TRBV5-1 and TRBJ2-7; 7 nucleotides agree with TRBD1. In germline, CDR1 is SGHRS, CDR2 YFSETQ. CDR3 size: 13 residues. V shed 4 bases and J 3 bases; nucleotides not matched to a gene: 4. CDR3 nucleotide sequence: TGCGCCAGCAGCCAGGGACAGAACTACGAGCAGTACTTC. Translated: CASSQGQNYEQYF.

V is TRBV7-9 and J is TRBJ1-1, with D possibly TRBD1 on 5 matching bases. This CDR3 has 15 residues. Trimming took off 5 bases at V and 5 bases at J, with 18 bases between the two ends. CDR1 is SEHNR and CDR2 is FQNEAQ in the germline V gene (reference sequence). This CDR3 reads CASSPSRVVRTEAFF. CDR3 nucleotides: TGTGCCAGCAGCCCAAGCAGGGTCGTTAGGACTGAAGCTTTCTTT.

The gene calls are TRBV11-2 and TRBJ2-5, with D possibly being TRBD2 (6 bases). The CDR3 runs to 14 residues. CDR1 SGHAT and CDR2 FQNNGV come from the germline V gene. Trimming removed 5 bases at V and 5 bases at J, with 15 bases between. The CDR3 loop reads CASSPWTTLETQYF. The CDR3 region has the DNA TGTGCCAGCAGCCCCTGGACTACCCTGGAGACCCAGTACTTC.

J is TRBJ2-3 and V is TRBV3-1; D is uncertain. The V and J ends lost 1 base and 2 bases respectively, with 7 bases between them. Germline loops: CDR1 LGHDT, CDR2 YNNKEL (reference sequence). The CDR3 contains 14 residues. The chain's CDR3 is CASSQVISTDTQYF. In DNA form, the CDR3 reads TGTGCCAGCAGCCAAGTAATCTCCACAGATACGCAGTATTTT.

This clonotype was seen only a few times. The V gene is TRBV21-1, the J gene TRBJ2-7; TRBD1, the table's D call, lacks a check against the DNA. TRBV21-1 is assigned pseudogene status. The CDR3 contains 15 residues. The CDR3 nucleotides read TGTGCCAGCAGCCCCCAAGTGGGACAGGGGGTCGAGCAGTACTTC. It translates to CASSPQVGQGVEQYF.

This clonotype was detected only a few times. The CDR3 reads CSASGHVDTQYF. For the CDR3, the DNA is TGCAGTGCTAGCGGCCACGTCGATACGCAGTATTTT. The chain recombines TRBV20-1 with TRBJ2-3; no clear D gene. Trimming removed 3 bases at V and 6 bases at J, with 10 bases between. The CDR3 covers 12 residues. Germline V gene sequence: CDR1 DFQATT, CDR2 SNEGSKA (reference sequence).